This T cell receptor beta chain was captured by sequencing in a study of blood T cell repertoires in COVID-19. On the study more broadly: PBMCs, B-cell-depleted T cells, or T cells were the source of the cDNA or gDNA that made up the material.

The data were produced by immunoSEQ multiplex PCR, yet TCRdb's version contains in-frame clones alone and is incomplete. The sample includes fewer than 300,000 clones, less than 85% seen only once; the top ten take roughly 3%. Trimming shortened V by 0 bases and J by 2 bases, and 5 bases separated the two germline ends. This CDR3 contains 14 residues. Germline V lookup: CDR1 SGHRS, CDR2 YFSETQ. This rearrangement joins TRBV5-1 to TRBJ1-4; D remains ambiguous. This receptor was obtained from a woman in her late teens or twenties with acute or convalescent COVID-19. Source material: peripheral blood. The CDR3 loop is CASSLAGTNEKLFF. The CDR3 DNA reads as TGCGCCAGCAGCTTGGCGGGTACTAATGAAAAACTGTTTTTT.